The source of this T cell receptor beta chain is a study of vaccination and CD4 T cells after COVID-19. Whole-study context: The cells in question were stimulated using overlapping spike peptides derived from SARS-CoV-2, HCoV-NL63, HCoV-OC43 and HCoV-229E.

CDR1 and CDR2 from the germline V gene are SGHAT and FQDESV (reference sequence). V was cut by 1 base and J by 5 bases, with 8 bases left in between. The CDR3 is 13 amino acids. Treatment in this sample: roughly 10-day PBMC culture with coronavirus spike peptide pools or control peptides (ViraFEST assay). The unexposed donor provided CD4+ T cells, which were taken before the COVID-19 pandemic (2011-2018). Culture of a few million PBMCs per well took place with around 10 IU/ml IL-2 and 8.5 to 10 ug/ml peptide pools. The cultures had half their medium swapped for fresh IL-2 medium on days 3 and 7. Scientists ran DNA taken from cultured CD4+ T cells through the Oncomine TCR Beta short-read assay for sequencing. Genomic DNA was drawn out of CD4+ T cells grown in culture. Each CDR3 protein gets one entry after TCRdb re-called the PCR reads with MiXCR. The sample includes approximately 9,500 distinct CDR3 sequences, around 37% of them seen just once.

This clonotype was counted only a few times. Its antigen is undetermined. Sequencing was carried out using CD4+ T cells from blood, cultured in vitro. This rearrangement joins TRBV11-1 to TRBJ1-1, with D unclear. The receptor comes from a human donor in good health. The CDR3: CASSLELETEAFF. For the CDR3, the DNA is TGTGCCAGCAGCTTAGAGTTGGAGACTGAAGCTTTCTTT.